Shown below are 2 T cell receptor beta chains from a single sample sequenced in a study of T-cell reconstitution after alpha-beta-depleted transplantation in children. Using unique molecular identifiers, the investigators prepared the TCRbeta library. TCRdb itself ran the PCR reads through MiXCR, one entry per CDR3 protein. The sample records some 840,000 distinct CDR3 sequences, about 16% being singletons. The source was PBMCs, mostly from graft donor cells, collected 360 days after TCRalphabeta/CD19-depleted stem cell transplant. The source of these receptors is a male patient between 5 and 17 years old who had a stem cell transplant for acute lymphoblastic leukemia, so the T cells may come from the graft donor.

This clonotype was detected only a few times. The V gene is TRBV20-1, the J gene TRBJ2-7; TRBD2 is a possible D gene (6 bases). V shed 7 bases and J shed 9 bases, with 19 bases lying between them. Germline CDR1 reads DFQATT; CDR2 reads SNEGSKA (reference sequence). The CDR3 has 12 amino acids. The CDR3 is CSGEAGPLLQYF. The CDR3 DNA sequence: TGCAGTGGGGAAGCGGGCCCATTGCTGCAGTACTTC.

This sequence joins TRBV5-1 and TRBJ1-2; D unclear. Trimming took 1 base from V and 8 from J, leaving 18 bases between them. The germline V gene has CDR1 SGHRS and CDR2 YFSETQ. There are 15 residues in the CDR3. The CDR3 is CASSLFPGTISGYTF. The CDR3 DNA reads TGCGCCAGCAGCTTGTTTCCGGGAACAATTAGCGGCTACACCTTC.